A selection of T cell receptor beta chains follows, all from one sample in a study of blood T cell repertoires in COVID-19. Sequencing was performed with immunoSEQ multiplex PCR; in TCRdb, only in-frame clones are kept and a portion is missing. This sample yields about 190,000 clones, of which about 88% are seen a single time; 3.2% belongs to the top ten. Sequencing was carried out using PBMCs or T cells enriched from blood (not recorded which). These receptors were taken from a young woman who had recovered from COVID-19. Both conserved end residues are part of each CDR3. A D gene is named only where the DNA matches it firmly. The size entry is marked missing in some rows and otherwise reads once, few, many or a size class.

J,V,D,size,CDR3,DNA
TRBJ2-2,TRBV29-1,TRBD1,NA,CSVREFGQGNTGELFF,TGCAGCGTGCGGGAATTTGGACAGGGGAACACCGGGGAGCTGTTTTTT
TRBJ2-7,TRBV24-1,TRBD2,NA,CATSDTTRWGGGSCEQYF,TGTGCCACCAGTGATACGACTAGATGGGGCGGGGGGAGCTGCGAGCAGTACTTC
TRBJ2-1,TRBV14,TRBD2,NA,CASSQVRASGMNEQFF,TGTGCCAGCAGCCAAGTACGAGCTAGCGGGATGAATGAGCAGTTCTTC
TRBJ1-4,TRBV7-8,NA,NA,CASSSNRAREKLFF,TGTGCCAGCAGCTCGAACAGGGCTCGAGAAAAACTGTTTTTT
TRBJ2-5,TRBV3-1/TRBV3-2,NA,NA,CASSQETTAGETQYF,TGTGCCAGCAGCCAAGAAACTACCGCGGGAGAGACCCAGTACTTC
TRBJ2-5,TRBV15,TRBD1,NA,CATSRVDRGWQETQYF,TGTGCCACCAGCAGAGTGGACAGGGGATGGCAAGAGACCCAGTACTTC
TRBJ2-7,TRBV28,TRBD1,NA,CASRLQGPYEQYF,TGTGCCAGCAGGCTACAGGGGCCCTACGAGCAGTACTTC
TRBJ2-3,TRBV4-2,TRBD2,few,CASSLMTSGTDTQYF,TGTGCCAGCAGCTTGATGACTAGCGGTACAGATACGCAGTATTTT
TRBJ1-1,TRBV5-1,NA,NA,CASSLAGNGEAFF,TGCGCCAGCAGCTTGGCAGGGAATGGTGAAGCTTTCTTT
TRBJ1-5,TRBV28,NA,once,CASSPGGVKPQHF,TGTGCCAGCAGCCCCGGGGGGGTGAAGCCCCAGCATTTT
TRBJ1-6,TRBV9,NA,NA,CASSVGQGQRSSPLHF,TGTGCCAGCAGCGTAGGGCAGGGCCAGAGGAGTTCACCCCTCCACTTT
TRBJ2-5,TRBV19,TRBD2,NA,CASSERGAKETQYF,TGTGCCAGTAGTGAGCGGGGGGCCAAAGAGACCCAGTACTTC
TRBJ2-5,TRBV2,TRBD2,NA,CASTGTSGETQYF,TGTGCCAGCACTGGGACTAGCGGAGAGACCCAGTACTTC
TRBJ1-5,TRBV5-1,NA,NA,CASSPWDIDSNQPQHF,TGCGCCAGCAGCCCCTGGGACATCGATAGCAATCAGCCCCAGCATTTT
TRBJ2-3,TRBV7-8,TRBD2,NA,CASSLGTGTSGQQYF,TGTGCCAGCAGCTTAGGGACCGGGACTAGCGGGCAGCAGTATTTT
TRBJ2-1,TRBV28,NA,NA,CASSPGLSSYNEQFF,TGTGCCAGCAGCCCCGGACTTAGCTCCTACAATGAGCAGTTCTTC
TRBJ2-1,TRBV27,TRBD2,NA,CASSFLPRTSGQFF,TGTGCCAGCAGTTTTTTACCAAGGACTAGCGGGCAGTTCTTC
TRBJ1-3,TRBV9,NA,NA,CASSVLGAGGNTIYF,TGTGCCAGCAGCGTACTGGGGGCCGGTGGAAACACCATATATTTT
TRBJ2-3,TRBV5-4,TRBD2,NA,CASSLAGGVFDTQYF,TGTGCCAGCAGTTTAGCGGGGGGTGTGTTTGATACGCAGTATTTT
TRBJ1-2,TRBV7-8,NA,NA,CASSPRMAGAVSYGYTF,TGTGCCAGCAGCCCGAGGATGGCAGGGGCGGTGTCCTATGGCTACACCTTC
TRBJ1-1,TRBV15,TRBD1,NA,CATSEALTRTGQNTEAFF,TGTGCCACCAGCGAAGCGCTGACCCGGACAGGGCAGAACACTGAAGCTTTCTTT